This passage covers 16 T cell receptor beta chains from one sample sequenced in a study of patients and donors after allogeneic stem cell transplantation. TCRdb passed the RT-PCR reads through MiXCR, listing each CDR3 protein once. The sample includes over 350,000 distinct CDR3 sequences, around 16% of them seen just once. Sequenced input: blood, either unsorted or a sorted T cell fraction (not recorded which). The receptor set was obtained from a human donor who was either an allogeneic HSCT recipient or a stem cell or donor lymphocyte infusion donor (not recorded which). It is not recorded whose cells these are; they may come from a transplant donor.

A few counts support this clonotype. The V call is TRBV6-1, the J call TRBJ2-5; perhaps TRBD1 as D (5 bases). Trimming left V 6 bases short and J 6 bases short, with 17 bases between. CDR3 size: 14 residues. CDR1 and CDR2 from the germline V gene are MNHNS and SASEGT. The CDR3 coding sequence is TGTGCCAGCAGACAGGACATAGGAAGGCAGACCCAGTACTTC. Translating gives CASRQDIGRQTQYF.

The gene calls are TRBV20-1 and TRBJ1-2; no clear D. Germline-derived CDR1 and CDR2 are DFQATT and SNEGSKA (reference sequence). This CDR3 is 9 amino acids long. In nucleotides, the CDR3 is TGCAATCCCAGCCCGGGCTACACCTTC. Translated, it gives CNPSPGYTF.

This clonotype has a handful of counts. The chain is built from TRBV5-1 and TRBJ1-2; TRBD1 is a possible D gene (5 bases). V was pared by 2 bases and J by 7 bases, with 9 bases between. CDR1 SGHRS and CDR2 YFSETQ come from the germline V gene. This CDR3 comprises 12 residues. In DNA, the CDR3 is TGCGCCAGCAGCTTTGGGGGTTTTGGCTACACCTTC. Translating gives CASSFGGFGYTF.

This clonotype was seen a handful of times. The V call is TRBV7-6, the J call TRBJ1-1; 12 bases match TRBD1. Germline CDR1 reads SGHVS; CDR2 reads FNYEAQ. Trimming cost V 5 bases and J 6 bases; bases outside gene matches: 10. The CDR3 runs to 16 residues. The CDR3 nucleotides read TGTGCCAGCAGCGGACCCGGGACAGGGGGCATGGCTGAAGCTTTCTTT. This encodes CASSGPGTGGMAEAFF.

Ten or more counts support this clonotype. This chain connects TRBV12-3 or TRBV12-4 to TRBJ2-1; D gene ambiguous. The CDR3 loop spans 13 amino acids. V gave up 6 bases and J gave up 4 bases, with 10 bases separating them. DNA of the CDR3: TGTGCCAGCAGCCTGGCAGCATACAATGAGCAGTTCTTC. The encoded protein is CASSLAAYNEQFF.

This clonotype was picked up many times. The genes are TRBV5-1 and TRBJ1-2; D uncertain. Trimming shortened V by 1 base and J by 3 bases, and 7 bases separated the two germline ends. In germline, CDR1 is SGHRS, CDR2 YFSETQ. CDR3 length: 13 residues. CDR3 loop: CASSLSPDYGYTF. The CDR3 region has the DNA TGCGCCAGCAGCTTGTCACCAGACTATGGCTACACCTTC.

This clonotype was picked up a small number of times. CDR3 in DNA: TGCAGTGCTAGAGATAGGGTAGGCAGGACTAATGAAAAACTGTTTTTT. Translated: CSARDRVGRTNEKLFF. The gene calls are TRBV20-1 and TRBJ1-4; D not resolved. Germline V gene data show CDR1 as DFQATT and CDR2 as SNEGSKA (reference sequence). V shed 0 bases and J shed 2 bases, with 13 bases lying between them. The CDR3 contains 16 residues.

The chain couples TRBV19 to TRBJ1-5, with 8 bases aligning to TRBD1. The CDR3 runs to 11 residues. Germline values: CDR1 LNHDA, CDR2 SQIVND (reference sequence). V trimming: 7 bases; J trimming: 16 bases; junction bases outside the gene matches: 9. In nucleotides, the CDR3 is TGTGCCAGTACCCAGGGGGCGGACGATCATTTT. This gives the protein CASTQGADDHF.

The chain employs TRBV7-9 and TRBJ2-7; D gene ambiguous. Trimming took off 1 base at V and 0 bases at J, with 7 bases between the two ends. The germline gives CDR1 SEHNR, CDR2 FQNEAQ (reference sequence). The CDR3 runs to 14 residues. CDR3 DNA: TGTGCCAGCAGCTTAGTAGTGAACTCCTACGAGCAGTACTTC. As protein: CASSLVVNSYEQYF.

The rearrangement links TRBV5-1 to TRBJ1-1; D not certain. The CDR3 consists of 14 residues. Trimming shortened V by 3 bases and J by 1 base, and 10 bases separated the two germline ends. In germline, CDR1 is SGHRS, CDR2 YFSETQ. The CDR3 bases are TGCGCCAGCAGCTCCGGACGGCCGAACACTGAAGCTTTCTTT. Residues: CASSSGRPNTEAFF.

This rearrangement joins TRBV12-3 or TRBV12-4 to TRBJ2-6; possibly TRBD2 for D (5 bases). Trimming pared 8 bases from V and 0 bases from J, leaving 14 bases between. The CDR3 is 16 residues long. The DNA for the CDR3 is TGTGCCAGCGGGAGACTCTCTTCCTCTGGGGCCAACGTCCTGACTTTC. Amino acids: CASGRLSSSGANVLTF.

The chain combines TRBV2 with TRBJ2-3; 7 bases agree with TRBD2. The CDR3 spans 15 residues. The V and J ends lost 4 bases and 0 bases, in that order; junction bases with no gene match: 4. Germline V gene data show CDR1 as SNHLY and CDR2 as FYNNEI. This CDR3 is CASSASGTSTDTQYF. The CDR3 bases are TGTGCCAGCAGTGCTAGCGGAACAAGCACAGATACGCAGTATTTT.

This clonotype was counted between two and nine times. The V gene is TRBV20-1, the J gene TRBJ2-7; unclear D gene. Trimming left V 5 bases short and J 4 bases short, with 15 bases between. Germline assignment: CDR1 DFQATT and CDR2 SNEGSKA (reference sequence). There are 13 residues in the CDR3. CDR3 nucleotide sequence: TGCAGTGCTCCCGACTCGTCTTTATACGAGCAGTACTTC. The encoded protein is CSAPDSSLYEQYF.

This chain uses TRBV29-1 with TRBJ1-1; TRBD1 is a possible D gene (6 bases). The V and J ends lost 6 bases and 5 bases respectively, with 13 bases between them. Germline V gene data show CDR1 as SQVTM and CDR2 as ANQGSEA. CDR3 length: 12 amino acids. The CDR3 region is CSVPGTGTEAFF. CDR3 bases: TGCAGCGTCCCCGGCACAGGGACTGAAGCTTTCTTT.

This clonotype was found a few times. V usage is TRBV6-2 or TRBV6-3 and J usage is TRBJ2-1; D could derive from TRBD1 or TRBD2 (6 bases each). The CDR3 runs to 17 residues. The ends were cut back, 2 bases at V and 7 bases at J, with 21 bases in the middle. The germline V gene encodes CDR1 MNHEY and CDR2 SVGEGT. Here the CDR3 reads CASSYPTDRRARNEQFF. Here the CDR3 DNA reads TGTGCCAGCAGTTACCCTACCGACAGGAGGGCCCGGAATGAGCAGTTCTTC.

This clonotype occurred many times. In DNA form, the CDR3 reads TGTGCCAGCAGTAGGGGGGACGAGCAGTACTTC. It is translated as CASSRGDEQYF. The chain has TRBV7-2 and TRBJ2-7; either TRBD1 or TRBD2 may supply D (6 bases each). V lost 6 bases to trimming and J lost 5 bases, with 8 bases between them. CDR3 length equals 11 residues. Germline-derived CDR1 and CDR2 are SGHTA and FQGNSA.